These 6 T cell receptor beta chains came from one sample sequenced in a study of somatic mutations in cytotoxic T cells in rheumatoid arthritis. Assay: immunoSEQ multiplex PCR; the TCRdb copy retains only in-frame clones and omits some. The table has under 20,000 clones, approximately 87% seen once; the top ten hold roughly 15%. The sequenced material came from CD8+ T cells sorted from blood. Every receptor here comes from a man aged 40-55 years in good health.

The V call is TRBV4-2, the J call TRBJ2-5; 10 bases match TRBD2. Judging by the DNA end, TRBJ2-7 fits better; the J call may be wrong. The CDR3 sequence is 16 residues long. Per germline, CDR1 LGHNA and CDR2 YNFKEQ. CDR3 sequence (DNA): TGTGCCAGCAGCCAAGGGCTAGCGGGAGCTTCCTACGAGCAGTACTTC. Translation gives CASSQGLAGASYEQYF.

This chain uses TRBV27 with TRBJ2-1; the match to TRBD1 covers 10 bases. Germline CDR1 is MNHEY and CDR2 is SMNVEV (reference sequence). The CDR3 has 17 residues. V lost 5 bases, J lost 4 bases, and 11 bases stayed unmatched. The CDR3 protein is CASSLGPPGQGYNEQFF. The CDR3 DNA sequence: TGTGCCAGCAGTCTAGGACCACCGGGACAGGGGTACAATGAGCAGTTCTTC.

The chain uses TRBV2 and TRBJ1-5; 7 bases match TRBD1. The V and J ends lost 6 bases and 0 bases, in that order; junction bases with no gene match: 5. The CDR3 has 15 amino acids. Germline V gene lookup returns CDR1 SNHLY and CDR2 FYNNEI. The CDR3 spells CASRGTDFSNQPQHF. The CDR3 DNA sequence: TGTGCCAGCAGAGGGACAGACTTTAGCAATCAGCCCCAGCATTTT.

The chain has TRBV28 and TRBJ2-2, with a possible D match to TRBD2 (6 bases). This CDR3 has 13 residues. V was clipped by 3 bases and J by 4 bases, with 6 bases between them. Germline V CDR1 and CDR2: MDHEN, SYDVKM. The CDR3: CASSFGGTGELFF. CDR3 DNA: TGTGCCAGCAGTTTCGGGGGCACCGGGGAGCTGTTTTTT.

The chain has TRBV15 and TRBJ2-1; perhaps TRBD2 as D (6 bases). This CDR3 is 14 amino acids long. V lost 0 bases and J 6 bases, leaving 9 bases between the germline ends. The V gene's germline CDR1 is LNHNV and CDR2 YYDKDF (reference sequence). The CDR3 DNA follows: TGTGCCACCAGCAGAGATACTAGCCTCAATGAGCAGTTCTTC. Encoded protein: CATSRDTSLNEQFF.

This sequence joins TRBV9 and TRBJ2-1; 7 bases align to TRBD1. The CDR3 length is 11 residues. The trim removed 4 bases at V and 15 bases at J, leaving 7 bases unmatched. Germline CDR1 SGDLS, CDR2 YYNGEE. The CDR3 bases are TGTGCCAGCAGCCCTCGACAGGGCCCGTTCTTC. Its translation is CASSPRQGPFF.